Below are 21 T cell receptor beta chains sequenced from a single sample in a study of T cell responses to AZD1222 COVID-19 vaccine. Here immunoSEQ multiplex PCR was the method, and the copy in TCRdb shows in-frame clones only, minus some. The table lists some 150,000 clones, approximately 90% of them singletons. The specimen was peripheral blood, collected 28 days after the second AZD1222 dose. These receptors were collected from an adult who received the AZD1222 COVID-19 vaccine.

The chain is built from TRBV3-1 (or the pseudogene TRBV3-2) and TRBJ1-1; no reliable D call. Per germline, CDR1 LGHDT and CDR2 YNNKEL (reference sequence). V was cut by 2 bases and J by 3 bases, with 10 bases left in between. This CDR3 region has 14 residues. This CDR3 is CASSQSPGDTEAFF. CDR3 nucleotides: TGTGCCAGCAGCCAAAGCCCTGGGGACACTGAAGCTTTCTTT.

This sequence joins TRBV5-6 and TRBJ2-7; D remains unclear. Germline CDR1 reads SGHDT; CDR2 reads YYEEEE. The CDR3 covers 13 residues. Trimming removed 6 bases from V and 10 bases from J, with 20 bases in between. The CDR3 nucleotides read TGTGCCAGCACCCACCTTCGAGAAGGGATCCAGTACTTC. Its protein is CASTHLREGIQYF.

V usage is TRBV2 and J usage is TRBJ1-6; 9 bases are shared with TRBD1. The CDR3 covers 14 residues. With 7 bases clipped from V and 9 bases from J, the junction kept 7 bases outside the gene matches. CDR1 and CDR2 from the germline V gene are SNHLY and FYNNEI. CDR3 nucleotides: TGTGCCAGCACCAGGGACAGGGCATTTTCACCCCTCCACTTT. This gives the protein CASTRDRAFSPLHF.

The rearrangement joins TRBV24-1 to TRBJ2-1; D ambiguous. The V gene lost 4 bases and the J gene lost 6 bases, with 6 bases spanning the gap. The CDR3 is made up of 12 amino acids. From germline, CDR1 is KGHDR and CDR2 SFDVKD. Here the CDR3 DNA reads TGTGCCACCAGTGACCCCTTCAATGAGCAGTTCTTC. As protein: CATSDPFNEQFF.

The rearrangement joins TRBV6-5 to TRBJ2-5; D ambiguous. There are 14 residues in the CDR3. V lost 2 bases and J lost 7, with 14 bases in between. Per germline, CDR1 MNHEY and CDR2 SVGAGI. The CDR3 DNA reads TGTGCCAGCAGTTACGGAAGACACTCTGGGACCCAGTACTTC. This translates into CASSYGRHSGTQYF.

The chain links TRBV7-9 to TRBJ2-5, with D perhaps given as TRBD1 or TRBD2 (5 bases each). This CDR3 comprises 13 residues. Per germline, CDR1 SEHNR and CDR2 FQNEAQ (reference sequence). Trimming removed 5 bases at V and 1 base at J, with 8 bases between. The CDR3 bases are TGTGCCAGCAGCCCCGGGACCCAAGAGACCCAGTACTTC. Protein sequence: CASSPGTQETQYF.

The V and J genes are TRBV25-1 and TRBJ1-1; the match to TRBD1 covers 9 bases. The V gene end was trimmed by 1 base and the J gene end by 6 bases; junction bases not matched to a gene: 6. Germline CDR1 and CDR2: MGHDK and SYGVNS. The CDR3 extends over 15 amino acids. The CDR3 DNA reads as TGTGCCAGCAGTGAATTAGGGACAGGGAGCCCTGAAGCTTTCTTT. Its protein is CASSELGTGSPEAFF.

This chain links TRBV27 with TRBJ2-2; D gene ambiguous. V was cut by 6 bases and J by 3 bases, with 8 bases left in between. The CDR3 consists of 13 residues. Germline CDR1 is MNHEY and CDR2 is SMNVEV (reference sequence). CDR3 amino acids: CASRDRDTGELFF. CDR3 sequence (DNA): TGTGCCAGCAGGGACCGGGACACCGGGGAGCTGTTTTTT.

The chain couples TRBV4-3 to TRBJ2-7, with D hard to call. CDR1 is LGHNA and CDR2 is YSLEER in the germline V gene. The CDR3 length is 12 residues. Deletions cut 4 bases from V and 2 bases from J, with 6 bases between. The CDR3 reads CASSRRTYEQYF. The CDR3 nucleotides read TGCGCCAGCAGCCGAAGGACCTACGAGCAGTACTTC.

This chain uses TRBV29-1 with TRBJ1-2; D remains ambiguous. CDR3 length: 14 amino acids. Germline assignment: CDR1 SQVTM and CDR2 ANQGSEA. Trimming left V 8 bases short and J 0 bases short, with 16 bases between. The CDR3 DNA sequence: TGCAGCTCCTTGACGATAAAATCTAACTATGGCTACACCTTC. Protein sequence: CSSLTIKSNYGYTF.

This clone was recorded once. This chain's CDR3 is CASSQDFGTGGLEQFF. The CDR3 DNA is TGTGCCAGCAGCCAAGATTTCGGGACAGGGGGCCTTGAGCAGTTCTTC. The rearrangement uses TRBV3-1 (or the pseudogene TRBV3-2) and TRBJ2-1; 12 bases fit TRBD1. J lost 9 bases, V lost 0 bases, and 6 bases had no gene match. The CDR3 has 16 amino acids. The germline CDR1 and CDR2 sequences are LGHDT and YNNKEL (reference sequence).

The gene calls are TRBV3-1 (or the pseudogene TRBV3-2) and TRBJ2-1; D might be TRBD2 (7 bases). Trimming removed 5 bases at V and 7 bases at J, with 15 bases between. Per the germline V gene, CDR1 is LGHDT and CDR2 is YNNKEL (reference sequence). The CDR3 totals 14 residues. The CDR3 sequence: CASSSRGGANEQFF. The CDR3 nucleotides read TGTGCCAGCAGCTCCCGAGGGGGGGCGAATGAGCAGTTCTTC.

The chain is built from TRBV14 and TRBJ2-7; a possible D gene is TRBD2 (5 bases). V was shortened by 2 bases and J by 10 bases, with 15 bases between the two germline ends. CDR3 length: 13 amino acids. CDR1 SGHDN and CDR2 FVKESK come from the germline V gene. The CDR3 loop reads CASSQPPSTGQYF. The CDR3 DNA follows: TGTGCCAGCAGCCAACCGCCCAGCACGGGACAGTACTTC.

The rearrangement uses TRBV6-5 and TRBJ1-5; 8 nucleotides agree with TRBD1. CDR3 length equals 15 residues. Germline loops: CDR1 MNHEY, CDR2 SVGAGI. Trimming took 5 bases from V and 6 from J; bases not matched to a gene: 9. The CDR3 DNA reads TGTGCCAGCAGTCATACAGGGGGATCGATTCAGCCCCAGCATTTT. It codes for CASSHTGGSIQPQHF.

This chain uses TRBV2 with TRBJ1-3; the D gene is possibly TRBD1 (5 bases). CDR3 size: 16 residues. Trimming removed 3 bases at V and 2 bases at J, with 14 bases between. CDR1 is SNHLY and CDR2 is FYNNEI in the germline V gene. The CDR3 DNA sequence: TGTGCCAGCAGTGACGCCGAGATAGGGGCTGGAAACACCATATATTTT. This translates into CASSDAEIGAGNTIYF.

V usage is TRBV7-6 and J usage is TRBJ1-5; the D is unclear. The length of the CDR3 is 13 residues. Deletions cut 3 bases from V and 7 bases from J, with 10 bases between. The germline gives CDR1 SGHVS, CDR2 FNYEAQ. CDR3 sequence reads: CASSFSDGQPQHF. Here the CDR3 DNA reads TGTGCCAGCAGCTTTAGTGACGGACAGCCCCAGCATTTT.

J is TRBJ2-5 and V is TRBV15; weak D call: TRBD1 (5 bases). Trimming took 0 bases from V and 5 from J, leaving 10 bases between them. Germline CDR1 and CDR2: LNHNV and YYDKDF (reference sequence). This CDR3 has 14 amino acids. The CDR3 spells CATSRDFRAETQYF. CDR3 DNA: TGTGCCACCAGCAGAGATTTCAGGGCCGAGACCCAGTACTTC. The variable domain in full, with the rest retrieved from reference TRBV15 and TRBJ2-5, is DAMVIQNPRYQVTQFGKPVTLSCSQTLNHNVMYWYQQKSSQAPKLLFHYYDKDFNNEADTPDNFQSRRPNTSFCFLDIRSPGLGDTAMYLCATSRDFRAETQYFGPGTRLLVL.

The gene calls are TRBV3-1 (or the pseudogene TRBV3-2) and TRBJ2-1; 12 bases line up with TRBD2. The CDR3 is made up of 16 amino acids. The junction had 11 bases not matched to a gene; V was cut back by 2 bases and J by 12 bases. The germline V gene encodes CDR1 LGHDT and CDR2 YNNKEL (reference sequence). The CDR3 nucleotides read TGTGCCAGCAGCCAAATTTCTAGCGGGGGGGCCAGTTGGCAGTTCTTC. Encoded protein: CASSQISSGGASWQFF.

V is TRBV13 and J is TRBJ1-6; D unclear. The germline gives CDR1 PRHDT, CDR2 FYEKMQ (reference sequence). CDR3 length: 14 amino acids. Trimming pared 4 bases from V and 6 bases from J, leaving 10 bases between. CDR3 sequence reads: CASSSTEINSPLHF. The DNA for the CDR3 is TGTGCCAGCAGCTCAACAGAAATTAATTCACCCCTCCACTTT.

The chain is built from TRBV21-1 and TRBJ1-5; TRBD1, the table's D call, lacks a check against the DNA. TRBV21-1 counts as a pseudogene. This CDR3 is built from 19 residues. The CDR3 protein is CASSTRQDQKINSNQPQHF. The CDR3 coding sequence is TGTGCCAGCAGCACCCGACAAGATCAGAAAATTAATAGCAATCAGCCCCAGCATTTT.

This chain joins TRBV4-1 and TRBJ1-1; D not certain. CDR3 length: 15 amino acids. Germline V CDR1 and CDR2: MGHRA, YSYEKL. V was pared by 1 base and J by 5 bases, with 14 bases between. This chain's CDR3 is CASSQADGLWTEAFF. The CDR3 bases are TGCGCCAGCAGCCAAGCGGACGGGCTATGGACTGAAGCTTTCTTT.